Sequencing of this TCR beta chain was carried out in a study of blood T cell repertoires in COVID-19. The CDR3 has 16 amino acids. The germline gives CDR1 SGHVS, CDR2 FQNEAQ. The trim removed 1 base at V and 2 bases at J, leaving 5 bases unmatched. Participants came from about two dozen US areas, aged roughly 18 to 100 years. The assay was immunoSEQ multiplex PCR, and TCRdb's table has in-frame clones only and misses some. Here the sample spans about 440,000 clones, roughly nine tenths being singletons. The chain uses TRBV7-8 and TRBJ2-7; TRBD2 matches 10 bases. Sequenced: PBMCs or T cells enriched from blood (not recorded which). The sequence derives from a woman younger than 30 with acute COVID-19. The DNA of the CDR3 is TGTGCCAGCAGCTTAGTAGAAGCGGGGGGGACCTACGAGCAGTACTTC. It encodes CASSLVEAGGTYEQYF. Filled out from reference TRBV7-8 and TRBJ2-7, the complete variable domain reads GAGVSQSPRYKVAKRGQDVALRCDPISGHVSLFWYQQALGQGPEFLTYFQNEAQLDKSGLPSDRFFAERPEGSVSTLKIQRTQQEDSAVYLCASSLVEAGGTYEQYFGPGTRLTVT.